This TCR beta chain originates from a study of identical twins. Study conclusions and caveats: Out-of-frame alpha sequences shared by twins were enriched for low generation probability.

This CDR3 region has 14 residues. Trimming removed 0 bases from V and 1 base from J, with 6 bases in between. Germline CDR1 reads ENHRY; CDR2 reads SYGVKD. TCRdb independently ran MiXCR on the 5' RACE reads; one entry per CDR3 protein. The sample has around 490,000 distinct CDR3 sequences, 20% to 25% seen once. This clonotype occurred a few times. Its antigen remains unidentified. The sample was also linked to a second study, of yellow fever vaccine responses in identical twins.

This TCR derives from a woman between 18 and 29 years old in good health. Source material: CD4+ T cells sorted from blood. The rearrangement links TRBV10-3 to TRBJ1-2; D unclear. The CDR3 bases are TGTGCCATCAGTGAGTCTGGGGTTAACTATGGCTACACCTTC. This codes for CAISESGVNYGYTF.